Listed below are T cell receptor beta chains from one sample, sequenced in a study of T-cell reconstitution after alpha-beta-depleted transplantation in children. A single record per CDR3 protein comes from TCRdb applying MiXCR to the PCR reads. Seen here are under 850,000 distinct CDR3 sequences, around 13% observed once, and the top ten hold 0.65% to 0.9%. The material sequenced was PBMCs, taken before TCRalphabeta/CD19-depleted stem cell transplant. Receptor source: a girl aged 2-10 years with congenital amegakaryocytic thrombocytopenia, due to receive a stem cell transplant. CDR3s include the opening cysteine and the closing phenylalanine or tryptophan.

TRBJ1-1,TRBV15,CATSRAGVNTEAFF
TRBJ1-2,TRBV29-1,CSVVPGDYGYTF
TRBJ2-5,TRBV20-1,CSARAGQTQYF
TRBJ1-2,TRBV7-2,CASSFQTGQGPYGYTF
TRBJ2-3,TRBV18,CASSPKDLPTDTQYF
TRBJ2-5,TRBV4-1,CASSQDRTSGKGETQYF
TRBJ2-7,TRBV5-6,CASSLARRGRYEQYF
TRBJ2-7,TRBV7-2,CASSLTGGPSYEQYF
TRBJ2-1,TRBV11-2,CASRSPGLAGNEQFF
TRBJ2-3,TRBV2,CASRLAGVYTQYF
TRBJ2-7,TRBV12-3/TRBV12-4,CASSFGWDPLREYF
TRBJ2-1,TRBV6-1,CASSVGLAGVPEQFF
TRBJ1-1,TRBV5-1,CASRPEVGGTEAFF
TRBJ2-5,TRBV7-8,CASSLDLAAETQYF
TRBJ1-5,TRBV15,CATRDSRGQPQHF
TRBJ2-7,TRBV11-2,CASSPDGTVTYEQYF
TRBJ2-7,TRBV7-6,CASSRGGHSSYEQYF
TRBJ2-1,TRBV21-1,CASSKEGALANEQFF
TRBJ2-2,TRBV20-1,CSARLASGGVGELFF
TRBJ2-5,TRBV6-5,CASSYSTGQIQETQYF
TRBJ1-4,TRBV10-3,CAISESRSSGKLFF
TRBJ2-1,TRBV5-1,CASSFQGRDNEQFF
TRBJ2-2,TRBV20-1,CSARTASGSNPGELFF
TRBJ1-1,TRBV5-1,CASSFGRTGIFRTEAFF
TRBJ2-1,TRBV7-9,CASSLESGISYNEQFF
TRBJ2-7,TRBV28,CASTSGLAGGQSSYEQYF
TRBJ2-3,TRBV5-5,CASSAGTRWGTDTQYF
TRBJ2-7,TRBV5-1,CASRSPGTKIYLRQQYF
TRBJ2-1,TRBV7-6,CASSPNEQFF
TRBJ2-1,TRBV29-1,CSVEDRGTYNEQFF
TRBJ2-3,TRBV12-3/TRBV12-4,CASNLAKDTQYF
TRBJ2-1,TRBV28,CASSLHGTGNEQFF
TRBJ2-1,TRBV20-1,CSAPGSPSSYNEQFF
TRBJ2-1,TRBV28,CATASGTVDNEQFF
TRBJ1-1,TRBV25-1,CASSASGGGSTEAFF
TRBJ2-7,TRBV29-1,CSVVERIPWGVSTTYEQYF
TRBJ2-7,TRBV5-1,CASSLDGGRAIYEQYF
TRBJ2-7,TRBV30,CACLAGGPNEQYF
TRBJ2-3,TRBV10-3,CAALAGGSTDTQYF
TRBJ2-7,TRBV20-1,CSARQGRSYEQYF
TRBJ1-2,TRBV14,CASSRARAVQGGGPYGYTF
TRBJ1-4,TRBV2,CASSPDRVSHNEKLFF
TRBJ2-3,TRBV5-1,CASSFQTSGTGDTQYF
TRBJ2-5,TRBV12-3/TRBV12-4,CASSFVRDLRGETQYF
TRBJ1-1,TRBV28,CASSLDWAREAFF
TRBJ2-7,TRBV10-3,CATRGGGTDYEQYF
TRBJ2-7,TRBV14,CASSQSGRAPYEQYF
TRBJ2-1,TRBV7-9,CASRSKGVSYNEQFF